These T cell receptor beta chains were read from a single sample in a study of CD4 T cells in relation to SARS-CoV-2 and coronaviruses. Their specific antigens are unknown. TCRdb's table, derived via immunoSEQ multiplex PCR, lists solely in-frame clones and lacks some. The data show some 29,000 clones, roughly three quarters seen once. The sequencing sample was made of CD4+ T cells from PBMCs, cultured in vitro. These receptors originate from a human donor in good health. Both conserved end residues are part of each CDR3. Fields, in order: D gene, J gene, V gene, CDR3 length, clone size, CDR3 DNA, CDR3 protein. A D gene is named only where the DNA matches it firmly. Clone size is stated in some rows and not others, as once, few, many or a class when expanded.

d_call: TRBD2
j_call: TRBJ2-3
v_call: TRBV5-1
cdr3_length: 16
clone_size: NA
cdr3_nt: TGCGCCAGCAGCCCCCATACTAGCGGGAGTGGGGATACGCAGTATTTT
cdr3_aa: CASSPHTSGSGDTQYF

d_call: TRBD1
j_call: TRBJ1-6
v_call: TRBV6-1
cdr3_length: 14
clone_size: NA
cdr3_nt: TGTGCCAGCAGGTTCAGGGGGCGAAGTTCACCCCTCCACTTT
cdr3_aa: CASRFRGRSSPLHF

d_call: NA
j_call: TRBJ1-1
v_call: TRBV7-2
cdr3_length: 13
clone_size: NA
cdr3_nt: TGTGCCAGCAGCTCAGTCAGGGGCACTGAAGCTTTCTTT
cdr3_aa: CASSSVRGTEAFF

d_call: NA
j_call: TRBJ2-3
v_call: TRBV7-2
cdr3_length: 13
clone_size: NA
cdr3_nt: TGTGCCAGCAGCTTAGCTAGCACAGATACGCAGTATTTT
cdr3_aa: CASSLASTDTQYF

d_call: NA
j_call: TRBJ2-7
v_call: TRBV18
cdr3_length: 14
clone_size: NA
cdr3_nt: TGTGCCAGCTCACCACCGAGCCCCTCCTACGAGCAGTACTTC
cdr3_aa: CASSPPSPSYEQYF

d_call: TRBD1
j_call: TRBJ2-7
v_call: TRBV29-1
cdr3_length: 13
clone_size: NA
cdr3_nt: TGCAGCGTGACCTGGACAGGGAGGTACGAGCAGTACTTC
cdr3_aa: CSVTWTGRYEQYF

d_call: NA
j_call: TRBJ1-1
v_call: TRBV7-3
cdr3_length: 14
clone_size: NA
cdr3_nt: TGTGCCAGCAGCTTGCATCCGGGGAACACTGAAGCTTTCTTT
cdr3_aa: CASSLHPGNTEAFF

d_call: TRBD1
j_call: TRBJ2-1
v_call: TRBV7-9
cdr3_length: 16
clone_size: NA
cdr3_nt: TGTGCCAGCAGCTCCACGGACAGGGAGAGGGGGAATGAGCAGTTCTTC
cdr3_aa: CASSSTDRERGNEQFF

d_call: NA
j_call: TRBJ2-2
v_call: TRBV5-1
cdr3_length: 15
clone_size: once
cdr3_nt: TGCGCCAGCAGCTTAGGACCCGTTGAGGCCGGGGAGCTGTTTTTT
cdr3_aa: CASSLGPVEAGELFF

d_call: TRBD1
j_call: TRBJ2-5
v_call: TRBV7-2
cdr3_length: 14
clone_size: NA
cdr3_nt: TGTGCCAGCAGCTCAGGACAGGGTCAAGAGACCCAGTACTTC
cdr3_aa: CASSSGQGQETQYF

d_call: NA
j_call: TRBJ1-2
v_call: TRBV9
cdr3_length: 16
clone_size: NA
cdr3_nt: TGTGCCAGCAGCGTAGGGAGGGGGACGCAACACTATGGCTACACCTTC
cdr3_aa: CASSVGRGTQHYGYTF

d_call: TRBD2
j_call: TRBJ2-1
v_call: TRBV13
cdr3_length: 20
clone_size: NA
cdr3_nt: TGTGCCAGCAGCTCGCGCTCGGGACTAGCGGGAGGAGATACCTACAATGAGCAGTTCTTC
cdr3_aa: CASSSRSGLAGGDTYNEQFF

d_call: NA
j_call: TRBJ2-7
v_call: TRBV7-6
cdr3_length: 17
clone_size: NA
cdr3_nt: TGTGCCAGCAGCTTAAATTCTGGCCAGGCCTACTCCTACGAGCAGTACTTC
cdr3_aa: CASSLNSGQAYSYEQYF

d_call: NA
j_call: TRBJ2-5
v_call: TRBV5-6
cdr3_length: 13
clone_size: NA
cdr3_nt: TGTGCCAGCAGCCCAGGGTTCGGGGAGACCCAGTACTTC
cdr3_aa: CASSPGFGETQYF

d_call: NA
j_call: TRBJ2-7
v_call: TRBV7-8
cdr3_length: 16
clone_size: few
cdr3_nt: TGTGCCAGCAGCTTAGCGCTCCGAGACACCTCCTACGAGCAGTACTTC
cdr3_aa: CASSLALRDTSYEQYF

d_call: NA
j_call: TRBJ2-4
v_call: TRBV5-6
cdr3_length: 14
clone_size: NA
cdr3_nt: TGTGCCAGCAGCCAAGGGCTAGCCAAAAACATTCAGTACTTC
cdr3_aa: CASSQGLAKNIQYF

d_call: TRBD1
j_call: TRBJ2-7
v_call: TRBV6-5
cdr3_length: 14
clone_size: NA
cdr3_nt: TGTGCCAGCGGTCGGACAGGGGGAATTTACGAGCAGTACTTC
cdr3_aa: CASGRTGGIYEQYF

d_call: TRBD2
j_call: TRBJ2-4
v_call: TRBV27
cdr3_length: 15
clone_size: few
cdr3_nt: TGTGCCAGCAGTTTATGGGGGGGGGCCAAAAACATTCAGTACTTC
cdr3_aa: CASSLWGGAKNIQYF

d_call: NA
j_call: TRBJ2-1
v_call: TRBV7-9
cdr3_length: 16
clone_size: few
cdr3_nt: TGTGCCAGCACCGGAGTGGGCGCCGGGGGCTACAATGAGCAGTTCTTC
cdr3_aa: CASTGVGAGGYNEQFF

d_call: TRBD1
j_call: TRBJ2-3
v_call: TRBV3-1/TRBV3-2
cdr3_length: 16
clone_size: NA
cdr3_nt: TGTGCCAGCAGCCCCTTGGACAGGGGGCGGAAAGATACGCAGTATTTT
cdr3_aa: CASSPLDRGRKDTQYF

d_call: NA
j_call: TRBJ1-6
v_call: TRBV18
cdr3_length: 17
clone_size: few
cdr3_nt: TGTGCCAGCTCACCTCGGTATGCGGGGGATGATAATTCACCCCTCCACTTT
cdr3_aa: CASSPRYAGDDNSPLHF

d_call: NA
j_call: TRBJ1-4
v_call: TRBV5-5
cdr3_length: 15
clone_size: NA
cdr3_nt: TGTGCCAGCAGCGAGACCCCCGCAACTAATGAAAAACTGTTTTTT
cdr3_aa: CASSETPATNEKLFF

d_call: TRBD1
j_call: TRBJ1-4
v_call: TRBV28
cdr3_length: 13
clone_size: once
cdr3_nt: TGTGCCAGCAGTTTGGGCACAGACAGGGGCCCCGTTTTT
cdr3_aa: CASSLGTDRGPVF

d_call: TRBD1
j_call: TRBJ1-2
v_call: TRBV9
cdr3_length: 15
clone_size: NA
cdr3_nt: TGTGCCAGCAGAGAGAGGACAGGGGCGGGTGGTGGCTACACCTTC
cdr3_aa: CASRERTGAGGGYTF

d_call: TRBD1
j_call: TRBJ2-7
v_call: TRBV5-1
cdr3_length: 14
clone_size: NA
cdr3_nt: TGCGCCAGCAGTTCACAGGGGGATGGTTACGAGCAGTACTTC
cdr3_aa: CASSSQGDGYEQYF

d_call: NA
j_call: TRBJ2-2
v_call: TRBV12-3/TRBV12-4
cdr3_length: 12
clone_size: NA
cdr3_nt: TGTGCCAGCAGGACAACCACCGGGGAGCTGTTTTTT
cdr3_aa: CASRTTTGELFF

d_call: TRBD1
j_call: TRBJ2-7
v_call: TRBV29-1
cdr3_length: 14
clone_size: NA
cdr3_nt: TGCAGCGTGAAGGACAGGGGGCAAGTGGGCGAGCAGTACTTC
cdr3_aa: CSVKDRGQVGEQYF

d_call: NA
j_call: TRBJ1-2
v_call: TRBV4-1
cdr3_length: 16
clone_size: NA
cdr3_nt: TGCGCCAGCAGCCAAGATGGAGAGACCACTAACTATGGCTACACCTTC
cdr3_aa: CASSQDGETTNYGYTF

d_call: NA
j_call: TRBJ2-7
v_call: TRBV5-4
cdr3_length: 14
clone_size: once
cdr3_nt: TGTGCCAGCAGCCGACAGGAGACAGCCTACGAGCAGTACTTC
cdr3_aa: CASSRQETAYEQYF

d_call: NA
j_call: TRBJ2-3
v_call: TRBV14
cdr3_length: 13
clone_size: NA
cdr3_nt: TGTGCCAGCAGCCAGGGCTCCCGCACTGAGCAGTATTTT
cdr3_aa: CASSQGSRTEQYF

d_call: NA
j_call: TRBJ1-1
v_call: TRBV23-1
cdr3_length: 18
clone_size: NA
cdr3_nt: TGCGCCAGCAGTCAATCTAAAGGAGTCGGGCAGCGGAACACTGAAGCTTTCTTT
cdr3_aa: CASSQSKGVGQRNTEAFF

d_call: NA
j_call: TRBJ1-1
v_call: TRBV6-1
cdr3_length: 13
clone_size: NA
cdr3_nt: TGTGCCAGCAGTGAAATAGAGGGAACTGAAGCTTTCTTT
cdr3_aa: CASSEIEGTEAFF

d_call: NA
j_call: TRBJ2-7
v_call: TRBV12-3/TRBV12-4
cdr3_length: 11
clone_size: NA
cdr3_nt: TGTGCCAGCAGCTTAGGGGGCGAGCAGTACTTC
cdr3_aa: CASSLGGEQYF

d_call: NA
j_call: TRBJ1-1
v_call: TRBV27
cdr3_length: 14
clone_size: NA
cdr3_nt: TGTGCCAGCAGTTTTCCCGGGGGGGAGGGGGAAGCTTTCTTT
cdr3_aa: CASSFPGGEGEAFF

d_call: TRBD1
j_call: TRBJ2-7
v_call: TRBV29-1
cdr3_length: 13
clone_size: NA
cdr3_nt: TGCAGCGTACAGCAGACAGGGGCCGACGAGCAGTACTTC
cdr3_aa: CSVQQTGADEQYF

d_call: TRBD1
j_call: TRBJ1-4
v_call: TRBV9
cdr3_length: 14
clone_size: NA
cdr3_nt: TGTGCCAGCAGCGGCGGGACAGCTTTCGAAAAACTGTTTTTT
cdr3_aa: CASSGGTAFEKLFF

d_call: NA
j_call: TRBJ1-1
v_call: TRBV7-3
cdr3_length: 13
clone_size: once
cdr3_nt: TGTGCCAGCAGCCGGGCAGGGGACACTGAAGCTTTCTTT
cdr3_aa: CASSRAGDTEAFF

d_call: NA
j_call: TRBJ1-4
v_call: TRBV6-2/TRBV6-3
cdr3_length: 13
clone_size: NA
cdr3_nt: TGTGCCAGCAGCCCGACCGGCGGCGGAAAACTGTTTTTT
cdr3_aa: CASSPTGGGKLFF

d_call: NA
j_call: TRBJ2-3
v_call: TRBV27
cdr3_length: 16
clone_size: NA
cdr3_nt: TGTGCCAGCAGTTTGGCCAGCGGGTGGGGGACAGATACGCAGTATTTT
cdr3_aa: CASSLASGWGTDTQYF

d_call: NA
j_call: TRBJ1-1
v_call: TRBV19
cdr3_length: 13
clone_size: NA
cdr3_nt: TGTGCCAGTAGCGAGCAGTCCGCCACTGAAGCTTTCTTT
cdr3_aa: CASSEQSATEAFF

d_call: NA
j_call: TRBJ2-5
v_call: TRBV10-3
cdr3_length: 15
clone_size: NA
cdr3_nt: TGTGCCATCAGTGAGTCACCGACAGTGCAAGAGACCCAGTACTTC
cdr3_aa: CAISESPTVQETQYF

d_call: NA
j_call: TRBJ2-5
v_call: TRBV6-2/TRBV6-3
cdr3_length: 16
clone_size: once
cdr3_nt: TGTGCCAGCAGTTACTCGATTAGTGTTCAGAGGGAGACCCAGTACTTC
cdr3_aa: CASSYSISVQRETQYF

d_call: NA
j_call: TRBJ2-1
v_call: TRBV6-5
cdr3_length: 15
clone_size: NA
cdr3_nt: TGTGCCAGCACTCCGACCGGGAGCTCCTACAATGAGCAGTTCTTC
cdr3_aa: CASTPTGSSYNEQFF

d_call: NA
j_call: TRBJ1-5
v_call: TRBV19
cdr3_length: 15
clone_size: NA
cdr3_nt: TGTGCCAGTAGACTGGACGGTCATAGCAATCAGCCCCAGCATTTT
cdr3_aa: CASRLDGHSNQPQHF

d_call: TRBD1
j_call: TRBJ2-7
v_call: TRBV2
cdr3_length: 14
clone_size: NA
cdr3_nt: TGTGCCAGCACCCGGGACAGAGGGAGTTACGAGCAGTACTTC
cdr3_aa: CASTRDRGSYEQYF

d_call: NA
j_call: TRBJ1-6
v_call: TRBV7-3
cdr3_length: 13
clone_size: few
cdr3_nt: TGTGCCAGCAGCTCGGACCAAAGGTCACCCCTCCACTTT
cdr3_aa: CASSSDQRSPLHF